These 24 T cell receptor beta chains were sequenced from one sample in a study of T-cell reconstitution after alpha-beta-depleted transplantation in children listed by TCRdb under 2016. The treatment or condition label here, explained by the study, means: allogeneic hematopoietic cell transplantation with graft depleted of TCRalphabeta T cells and CD19 B cells. The protocol used for the library was PCR. This sample was sequenced with an Illumina HiSeq 2500. TCR libraries were prepared with molecular barcoding, using unique molecular identifiers to normalize TCRbeta repertoire quantification. Clones were called with MiXCR by TCRdb after fastp trimmed the public reads at Q25, and only in-frame beta chains were retained. Rows with one shared CDR3 protein collapse into an entry with the most common genes and DNA. This sample comprises 550,000 to 800,000 distinct CDR3 sequences, roughly 13% of them detected only once. The ten largest clones represent 0.79% of the sample.

Sample: PBMCs, taken before TCRalphabeta/CD19-depleted stem cell transplant. Receptors were obtained from a girl aged 2 to 9 with congenital amegakaryocytic thrombocytopenia, due to receive a stem cell transplant.

This clonotype has a count of ten or more. The gene calls are TRBV20-1 and TRBJ2-7; tentatively, D is TRBD1 (5 bases). The germline V and J ends were trimmed by 0 bases and 1 base, with 7 bases remaining between them. Per germline, CDR1 DFQATT and CDR2 SNEGSKA (reference sequence). The CDR3 is 13 residues long. The CDR3, as DNA: TGCAGTGCTAGAGATCCAGGGTCCTACGAGCAGTACTTC. As protein: CSARDPGSYEQYF.

This clonotype came up a few times. The chain links TRBV5-1 to TRBJ1-4, with D unclear. The CDR3 has 15 residues. Germline CDR1 reads SGHRS; CDR2 reads YFSETQ. V was shortened by 0 bases and J by 8 bases, with 14 bases between the two germline ends. CDR3 amino acids: CASSLAPGSVEKLFF. Written as DNA, the CDR3 is TGCGCCAGCAGCTTGGCCCCGGGGTCTGTCGAAAAACTGTTTTTT.

In nucleotides, the CDR3 is TGTGCCAGCGGATTAAAGACAGCAGACTACAATGAGCAGTTCTTC. It translates to CASGLKTADYNEQFF. The chain couples TRBV28 to TRBJ2-1; D may be TRBD1 (5 bases). This CDR3 has 15 residues. Germline CDR1 reads MDHEN; CDR2 reads SYDVKM. V was cut by 8 bases and J by 3 bases, with 17 bases left in between. The full variable domain, with the rest looked up from reference TRBV28 and TRBJ2-1, is DVKVTQSSRYLVKRTGEKVFLECVQDMDHENMFWYRQDPGLGLRLIYFSYDVKMKEKGDIPEGYSVSREKKERFSLILESASTNQTSMYLCASGLKTADYNEQFFGPGTRLTVL.

The table lists this clonotype with many counts. DNA of the CDR3: TGTGCCAGCAGTCTAATACTAGCGGGAGGGCCCTACGAGCAGTACTTC. It is translated as CASSLILAGGPYEQYF. The V call is TRBV27, the J call TRBJ2-7; TRBD2 matches at 13 bases. Germline CDR1 is MNHEY and CDR2 is SMNVEV (reference sequence). CDR3 length: 16 residues. Trimming at V came to 5 bases and at J to 2 bases, leaving 6 bases not matched to a gene.

This clonotype showed up just a few times. The J gene is TRBJ1-5, the V gene TRBV20-1; D call uncertain. The CDR3 totals 13 residues. CDR1 and CDR2 (germline): DFQATT, SNEGSKA (reference sequence). The CDR3 DNA sequence: TGCAGCCGAGCGATAGGGCCCAATCAGCCCCAGCATTTT. Translated, it gives CSRAIGPNQPQHF.

The sample holds a few counts of this clonotype. The chain employs TRBV7-3 and TRBJ2-1; 12 positions agree with TRBD2. CDR1 and CDR2 (germline): SGHTA, FQGTGA. The CDR3 is 17 amino acids. Unmatched junction bases numbered 9, after V lost 1 base and J lost 8 bases. CDR3 bases: TGTGCCAGCAGCTTAAGTCCTAGCGGGAGGGCCGCTGATGAGCAGTTCTTC. This codes for CASSLSPSGRAADEQFF.

This clonotype occurred many times. J is TRBJ2-2 and V is TRBV29-1, with 9 nucleotides matching TRBD2. The CDR3 contains 12 residues. After removal of 4 bases from V and 8 bases from J, the junction contained 2 bases not matched to a gene. Germline-derived CDR1 and CDR2 are SQVTM and ANQGSEA. The CDR3 nucleotides read TGCAGCGTTGTCCTAGCGGGAGGGGAGCTGTTTTTT. It specifies CSVVLAGGELFF.

This clonotype appeared many times. The junction does not match germline at one end; this may be a read error. The chain employs TRBV20-1 and TRBJ1-4; TRBD1 matches at 8 bases. The CDR3 totals 13 residues. Germline CDR1 and CDR2: DFQATT and SNEGSKA (reference sequence). The CDR3 DNA reads as TGCAGTGCTAGAAAGGACAGGGAAGGGATAGCTATTTTT. Amino acids: CSARKDREGIAIF.

The chain carries TRBV12-3 or TRBV12-4 and TRBJ2-7; D perhaps matches TRBD2 (6 bases). This CDR3 spans 15 amino acids. V lost 2 bases and J lost 8, with 19 bases in between. The CDR3 DNA sequence: TGTGCCAGCAGTTTAATTCGGCAGGCCGGCGGGAAGCAGTACTTC. Protein: CASSLIRQAGGKQYF.

The chain joins TRBV2 to TRBJ2-3; D unclear. The CDR3 is 15 amino acids. Trimming shortened V by 4 bases and J by 4 bases, and 15 bases separated the two germline ends. CDR1 SNHLY and CDR2 FYNNEI come from the germline V gene. In DNA, the CDR3 is TGTGCCAGCAGTGGGTGGGATGGTGTGGCAGATACGCAGTATTTT. This sequence encodes CASSGWDGVADTQYF.

This clonotype occurred once. The rearrangement links TRBV4-1 to TRBJ2-3; 12 bases line up with TRBD2. This CDR3 has 16 amino acids. CDR1 and CDR2 (germline): MGHRA, YSYEKL. V lost 2 bases to trimming and J lost 4 bases; unmatched junction nucleotides: 4. CDR3 protein: CASSQPTSGSSDTQYF. The CDR3 DNA follows: TGCGCCAGCAGCCAACCGACTAGCGGGAGTTCAGATACGCAGTATTTT.

This clonotype showed up many times. The chain combines TRBV9 with TRBJ2-1, with D possibly matching TRBD2 (6 bases). V lost 0 bases, J lost 12 bases, and 10 bases lay in between. CDR1 and CDR2 (germline): SGDLS, YYNGEE. The CDR3 has 12 residues. The CDR3 loop is CASSVAEGGQFF. DNA of the CDR3: TGTGCCAGCAGCGTAGCTGAGGGAGGGCAGTTCTTC.

The CDR3 protein is CSVHREGNEQFF. Here the CDR3 DNA reads TGCAGCGTCCACCGGGAGGGTAATGAGCAGTTCTTC. The chain employs TRBV29-1 and TRBJ2-1; 8 nucleotides match TRBD2. Germline CDR1 is SQVTM and CDR2 is ANQGSEA. The CDR3 has 12 residues. V shed 6 bases, J shed 7 bases, and the junction held 5 bases outside the gene matches.

This clonotype was counted only a few times. The J gene is TRBJ2-3, the V gene TRBV20-1; TRBD2 aligns across 8 bases. Germline loops: CDR1 DFQATT, CDR2 SNEGSKA (reference sequence). This CDR3 has 14 residues. The V segment lost 7 bases and the J segment 2 bases; nucleotides outside the gene matches: 8. DNA for the CDR3: TGCAGTGTCAGTACGGGGGGGGCCACAGATACGCAGTATTTT. Protein sequence: CSVSTGGATDTQYF.

The chain is built from TRBV7-3 and TRBJ2-5; 9 bases agree with TRBD2. CDR3 length equals 15 residues. Germline CDR1 and CDR2: SGHTA and FQGTGA. The ends lost 2 bases at V and 5 bases at J; junction bases unmatched: 6. CDR3 bases: TGTGCCAGCAGCTTAGGAGTAGCGGGAGTGGAGACCCAGTACTTC. Translated: CASSLGVAGVETQYF. The complete variable domain, with remaining parts taken from reference TRBV7-3 and TRBJ2-5, reads GAGVSQTPSNKVTEKGKYVELRCDPISGHTALYWYRQSLGQGPEFLIYFQGTGAADDSGLPNDRFFAVRPEGSVSTLKIQRTERGDSAVYLCASSLGVAGVETQYFGPGTRLLVL.

The rearrangement links TRBV5-1 to TRBJ1-2; D gene uncertain. Trimming removed 0 bases at V and 6 bases at J, with 9 bases between. From germline, CDR1 is SGHRS and CDR2 YFSETQ. The CDR3 sequence is 13 residues long. This chain's CDR3 is CASSLAREDGYTF. The CDR3 DNA reads as TGCGCCAGCAGCTTGGCGAGGGAGGATGGCTACACCTTC.

The chain's CDR3 is CASSPYGTGELFF. CDR3 bases: TGTGCCAGCAGCCCTTATGGCACCGGGGAGCTGTTTTTT. This chain links TRBV14 with TRBJ2-2; D gene uncertain. CDR1 SGHDN and CDR2 FVKESK come from the germline V gene. The CDR3 is 13 residues long. The germline V and J ends were trimmed by 4 bases and 4 bases, with 7 bases remaining between them.

The chain links TRBV15 to TRBJ2-3; no reliable D call. Germline CDR1 reads LNHNV; CDR2 reads YYDKDF (reference sequence). V gave up 0 bases and J gave up 5 bases, with 6 bases separating them. The CDR3 has 13 residues. Written as DNA, the CDR3 is TGTGCCACCAGCAGAGATCTGGTAGATACGCAGTATTTT. As protein: CATSRDLVDTQYF.

The chain's CDR3 is CASSVRTSGRFSSYEQYF. The CDR3 nucleotides are TGTGCCAGCAGCGTCAGGACTAGCGGGAGATTTTCGTCCTACGAGCAGTACTTC. The chain uses TRBV11-2 and TRBJ2-7; 13 bases agree with TRBD2. There are 18 residues in the CDR3. Unmatched junction bases numbered 11, after V lost 5 bases and J lost 1 base. Germline V gene lookup returns CDR1 SGHAT and CDR2 FQNNGV. Full variable domain (rest looked up from reference TRBV11-2 and TRBJ2-7): EAGVAQSPRYKIIEKRQSVAFWCNPISGHATLYWYQQILGQGPKLLIQFQNNGVVDDSQLPKDRFSAERLKGVDSTLKIQPAKLEDSAVYLCASSVRTSGRFSSYEQYFGPGTRLTVT.

This clonotype appeared many times. This chain uses TRBV12-3 or TRBV12-4 with TRBJ2-2, with D unresolved. V lost 0 bases, J lost 8 bases, and 22 bases lay in between. The CDR3 has 18 residues. The CDR3 sequence: CASSLALRTAPLEGELFF. Here the CDR3 DNA reads TGTGCCAGCAGTTTAGCCCTCCGCACAGCGCCTTTAGAAGGGGAGCTGTTTTTT.

CDR3 sequence reads: CSARIMTSGVNTQYF. CDR3 bases: TGCAGTGCTAGAATAATGACTAGCGGGGTCAATACGCAGTATTTT. This rearrangement joins TRBV20-1 to TRBJ2-3; 11 bases line up with TRBD2. The CDR3 runs 15 residues. V lost 2 bases, J lost 7 bases, and 8 bases stayed unmatched. Per the germline V gene, CDR1 is DFQATT and CDR2 is SNEGSKA (reference sequence).

This chain uses TRBV5-1 with TRBJ2-3; no definite D call. The V end lost 4 bases, the J end lost 5 bases, and 14 bases lay between the germline ends. CDR1 is SGHRS and CDR2 is YFSETQ in the germline V gene. The CDR3 sequence is 14 residues long. The CDR3 spells CASSERHPGDTQYF. CDR3 sequence (DNA): TGCGCCAGCAGCGAGCGACACCCGGGAGATACGCAGTATTTT. Full variable domain (outside the CDR3, taken from reference TRBV5-1 and TRBJ2-3): KAGVTQTPRYLIKTRGQQVTLSCSPISGHRSVSWYQQTPGQGLQFLFEYFSETQRNKGNFPGRFSGRQFSNSRSEMNVSTLELGDSALYLCASSERHPGDTQYFGPGTRLTVL.

This clonotype was counted a few times. The chain links TRBV5-5 to TRBJ2-1; D unresolved. The V end was cut by 2 bases, the J end by 3 bases, with 9 bases between. This CDR3 contains 14 residues. The germline V gene encodes CDR1 SGHKS and CDR2 YYEKEE (reference sequence). CDR3 nucleotides: TGTGCCAGCAGCTTTGGCGTGCTCTACAATGAGCAGTTCTTC. This gives the protein CASSFGVLYNEQFF.

As concerns this clonotype: A clone one base away is much larger, so this may be a read error. The rearrangement uses TRBV29-1 and TRBJ2-1, with TRBD1 matching 9 bases. Germline V gene sequence: CDR1 SQVTM, CDR2 ANQGSEA. This CDR3 has 14 residues. Trimming removed 5 bases from V and 6 bases from J; junction bases left unmatched: 8. Written as DNA, the CDR3 is TGCAGCGTTTGGGACAGGGAAAAAAGCAATGAGCAGTTCTTC. It specifies CSVWDREKSNEQFF.